The TCR beta chain described here comes from a study of PD-L1 blockade in urothelial cancer. Repertoires were generated with immunoSEQ multiplex PCR, while TCRdb's copy carries only in-frame clones and drops some. Here the sample spans about 53,000 clones, around nine tenths being singletons. Germline V CDR1 and CDR2: SGHKS, YYEKEE (reference sequence). The V end lost 3 bases, the J end lost 2 bases, and 19 bases lay between the germline ends. The CDR3 has 17 amino acids. Time point: pretreatment peripheral blood. The sequencing used PBMCs, collected around atezolizumab (anti-PD-L1) treatment. The rearrangement uses TRBV5-5 and TRBJ2-3, with a possible D match to TRBD1 (6 bases). The TCR was taken from a woman aged 55 to 70 with urothelial cancer. The CDR3: CASSSLMTGLPTDTQYF. CDR3 nucleotides: TGTGCCAGCAGCTCATTAATGACAGGATTACCCACAGATACGCAGTATTTT.